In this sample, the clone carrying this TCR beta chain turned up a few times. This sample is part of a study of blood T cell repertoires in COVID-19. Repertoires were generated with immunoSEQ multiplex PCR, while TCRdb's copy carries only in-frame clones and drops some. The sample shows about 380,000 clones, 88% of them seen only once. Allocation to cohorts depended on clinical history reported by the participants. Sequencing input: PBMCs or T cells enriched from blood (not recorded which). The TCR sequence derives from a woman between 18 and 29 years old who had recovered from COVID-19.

The DNA of the CDR3 is TGCGCCAGCAGCACCACTAGCGGGGGGGCCTGGAATGAGCAGTTCTTC. Translated: CASSTTSGGAWNEQFF. V usage is TRBV5-1 and J usage is TRBJ2-1; TRBD2 aligns across 13 bases. The germline V gene has CDR1 SGHRS and CDR2 YFSETQ. The length of the CDR3 is 16 residues. Germline trimming cut 4 bases from V and 7 bases from J; bases unmatched to any gene: 8.